This TCR beta chain was documented in a study of shared T cell receptors in the human thymus. This CDR3 has 15 residues. The germline V and J ends were trimmed by 5 bases and 1 base, with 12 bases remaining between them. The V gene's germline CDR1 is SGHAT and CDR2 FQNNGV. Sequenced by immunoSEQ multiplex PCR; TCRdb stores in-frame clones only, minus some. The repertoire holds hundreds of thousands of clones, with approximately 87% as singletons. These same records also appear under a second study, on human thymus T cells.

Sequencing was done on a sample of thymocytes. The V call is TRBV11-2, the J call TRBJ2-1, with D perhaps TRBD2 (5 bases). This TCR was sampled from a boy less than two years old with a congenital heart defect. In nucleotides, the CDR3 is TGTGCCAGCAGCCCAAGAGGGAATTCCTACAATGAGCAGTTCTTC. Protein sequence: CASSPRGNSYNEQFF.